These T cell receptor beta chains were read from a single sample in a study of blood T cell repertoires in COVID-19. The data were produced by immunoSEQ multiplex PCR, yet TCRdb's version contains in-frame clones alone and is incomplete. The table includes about 140,000 clones, around 83% detected once. The sequenced sample was peripheral blood. These receptors all come from a human donor in a cohort sampled during active COVID-19. The CDR3 runs from the conserved cysteine through the conserved F or W. D genes are given only for firm matches. Some rows have no size entry. The others give once, few or many, or a class for an expanded clone.

j_call: TRBJ1-6; d_call: NA; clone_size: NA; v_call: TRBV5-8; cdr3_nt: TGTGCCAGCCGTTGGGGGGGTCAACGGAGGGTTTCACCCCTCCACTTT; cdr3_aa: CASRWGGQRRVSPLHF
j_call: TRBJ2-2; d_call: TRBD2; clone_size: many; v_call: TRBV4-3; cdr3_nt: TGCGCCAGCAGCCAACCTACTAGCGGGTATAACACCGGGGAGCTGTTTTTT; cdr3_aa: CASSQPTSGYNTGELFF
j_call: TRBJ2-7; d_call: TRBD2; clone_size: NA; v_call: TRBV28; cdr3_nt: TGTGCCAGCAGGGCGGGACTAGCGGGAGGTAGCCACGAGCAGTACTTC; cdr3_aa: CASRAGLAGGSHEQYF
j_call: TRBJ2-7; d_call: TRBD2; clone_size: NA; v_call: TRBV10-1; cdr3_nt: TGCGCCAGCAGTGAGCCACCGAGGAGCGGGAGGAGATTCTACGAGCAGTACTTC; cdr3_aa: CASSEPPRSGRRFYEQYF
j_call: TRBJ2-3; d_call: TRBD1; clone_size: NA; v_call: TRBV13; cdr3_nt: TGTGCCAGCAGCTTAGGCCTGGACAGGCGAAGCACAGATACGCAGTATTTT; cdr3_aa: CASSLGLDRRSTDTQYF
j_call: TRBJ2-3; d_call: NA; clone_size: NA; v_call: TRBV7-9; cdr3_nt: TGTGCCAGCAGCACACGAGGGGGAGCGACAGATACGCAGTATTTT; cdr3_aa: CASSTRGGATDTQYF
j_call: TRBJ2-1; d_call: TRBD1; clone_size: few; v_call: TRBV6-5; cdr3_nt: TGTGCCACCCCGGGACAGGGGTATACTGAGCAGTTCTTC; cdr3_aa: CATPGQGYTEQFF
j_call: TRBJ2-1; d_call: TRBD1; clone_size: NA; v_call: TRBV27; cdr3_nt: TGTGCCAGCGCCCCAGGGGGCAGCTCCTACAATGAGCAGTTCTTC; cdr3_aa: CASAPGGSSYNEQFF
j_call: TRBJ2-5; d_call: NA; clone_size: NA; v_call: TRBV5-1; cdr3_nt: TGCGCCAGCAGCTTGAATTCGGGAGAGACCCAGTACTTC; cdr3_aa: CASSLNSGETQYF
j_call: TRBJ1-1; d_call: NA; clone_size: NA; v_call: TRBV12-3/TRBV12-4; cdr3_nt: TGTGCCAGCAGTTTAAGTACAGCCACTGAAGCTTTCTTT; cdr3_aa: CASSLSTATEAFF
j_call: TRBJ2-1; d_call: TRBD2; clone_size: NA; v_call: TRBV29-1; cdr3_nt: TGCAGCGTTCCTCGGGGGGGGGCCCCCGGGGGCAATGAGCAGTTCTTC; cdr3_aa: CSVPRGGAPGGNEQFF
j_call: TRBJ2-1; d_call: NA; clone_size: NA; v_call: TRBV11-3; cdr3_nt: TGTGCCAGCAGCCCAGCGCCTCCCAATGAGCAGTTCTTC; cdr3_aa: CASSPAPPNEQFF
j_call: TRBJ1-4; d_call: TRBD1; clone_size: NA; v_call: TRBV5-1; cdr3_nt: TGCGCCAGCAGCCTCTCCGGGACAGGGTATGAAAAACTGTTTTTT; cdr3_aa: CASSLSGTGYEKLFF
j_call: TRBJ2-3; d_call: TRBD2; clone_size: NA; v_call: TRBV12-3/TRBV12-4; cdr3_nt: TGTGCCAGCAGCCGGGACTACACAGATACGCAGTATTTT; cdr3_aa: CASSRDYTDTQYF
j_call: TRBJ1-3; d_call: NA; clone_size: NA; v_call: TRBV5-1; cdr3_nt: TGCGCCAGCAGCTCAGACAGTTTCTCTGGAAACACCATATATTTT; cdr3_aa: CASSSDSFSGNTIYF
j_call: TRBJ2-3; d_call: NA; clone_size: NA; v_call: TRBV4-1; cdr3_nt: TGCGCCAGCAGACCGGGGGCTAGCGGCCCCCCGGGCACGCAGTATTTT; cdr3_aa: CASRPGASGPPGTQYF
j_call: TRBJ2-1; d_call: TRBD2; clone_size: NA; v_call: TRBV9; cdr3_nt: TGTGCCAGCAGCCCCCTAGCGGGAGTCGGCGACAATGAGCAGTTCTTC; cdr3_aa: CASSPLAGVGDNEQFF
j_call: TRBJ2-1; d_call: NA; clone_size: NA; v_call: TRBV9; cdr3_nt: TGTGCCAGCAGCGTAGGGAGCCCCCCGGGCAATGAGCAGTTCTTC; cdr3_aa: CASSVGSPPGNEQFF
j_call: TRBJ2-7; d_call: NA; clone_size: NA; v_call: TRBV6-5; cdr3_nt: TGTGCCAGCACCGCCGGAGCCTACGAGCAGTACTTC; cdr3_aa: CASTAGAYEQYF
j_call: TRBJ1-2; d_call: NA; clone_size: once; v_call: TRBV6-1; cdr3_nt: TGTGCCAGCAGTGAACTCATGCGTTCTCCGTCCTATGGCTACACCTTC; cdr3_aa: CASSELMRSPSYGYTF
j_call: TRBJ2-3; d_call: NA; clone_size: once; v_call: TRBV24-1; cdr3_nt: TGTGCCACCAGTGATCCCTTAGCTGAAAGCACAGATACGCAGTATTTT; cdr3_aa: CATSDPLAESTDTQYF
j_call: TRBJ2-1; d_call: TRBD2; clone_size: NA; v_call: TRBV7-3; cdr3_nt: TGTGCCAGCAGCTCCAAGGGGCTAGCGGGTAATTCCTACAATGAGCAGTTCTTC; cdr3_aa: CASSSKGLAGNSYNEQFF
j_call: TRBJ1-2; d_call: NA; clone_size: NA; v_call: TRBV6-6; cdr3_nt: TGTGCCAGCAGTTACTCGAATAACAGGCCGTACTATGGCTACACCTTC; cdr3_aa: CASSYSNNRPYYGYTF